Below are 22 T cell receptor beta chains sequenced from a single sample in a study of OX40 agonist ivuxolimab in advanced cancers. Generated by immunoSEQ multiplex PCR, the TCRdb table keeps only in-frame clones and is missing some. The data show about 55,000 clones, more than 70% seen once. The sequences come from CD4+ or CD8+ T cells sorted from blood, collected in a trial of the OX40 agonist ivuxolimab. The receptors were sampled from an adult with an advanced solid tumor such as melanoma, head and neck, liver or kidney cancer.

The chain has TRBV9 and TRBJ2-3; D not certain. Trimming stripped 5 bases from V and 2 bases from J, with 15 bases between. CDR1 and CDR2 (germline): SGDLS, YYNGEE. The CDR3 loop spans 15 amino acids. CDR3 amino acids: CASRRSDGFTDTQYF. As DNA, the CDR3 is TGTGCCAGCAGGCGTTCGGACGGATTCACAGATACGCAGTATTTT. Full variable domain (rest looked up from reference TRBV9 and TRBJ2-3): DSGVTQTPKHLITATGQRVTLRCSPRSGDLSVYWYQQSLDQGLQFLIQYYNGEERAKGNILERFSAQQFPDLHSELNLSSLELGDSALYFCASRRSDGFTDTQYFGPGTRLTVL.

The gene calls are TRBV7-9 and TRBJ2-5; 8 bases map to TRBD1. V lost 5 bases to trimming and J lost 2 bases; unmatched junction nucleotides: 7. The CDR3 runs to 15 residues. Per the germline V gene, CDR1 is SEHNR and CDR2 is FQNEAQ (reference sequence). The CDR3 sequence: CASSLRTGWQETQYF. CDR3 bases: TGTGCCAGCAGCCTACGGACAGGGTGGCAAGAGACCCAGTACTTC. Looking up the rest from reference TRBV7-9 and TRBJ2-5 gives the full variable domain: DTGVSQNPRHKITKRGQNVTFRCDPISEHNRLYWYRQTLGQGPEFLTYFQNEAQLEKSRLLSDRFSAERPKGSFSTLEIQRTEQGDSAMYLCASSLRTGWQETQYFGPGTRLLVL.

The rearrangement joins TRBV5-6 to TRBJ2-1; 11 bases map to TRBD2. This CDR3 spans 15 amino acids. V dropped 0 bases and J dropped 5; count of bases not matched to a gene: 1. Germline loops: CDR1 SGHDT, CDR2 YYEEEE. CDR3 DNA: TGTGCCAGCAGCTTGGGGACTAGCGGGCACAATGAGCAGTTCTTC. Protein product: CASSLGTSGHNEQFF.

This rearrangement joins TRBV30 to TRBJ1-2; D is unresolved. Trimming cost V 5 bases and J 5 bases, with 15 bases left between them. CDR3 length equals 13 residues. Germline assignment: CDR1 GTSNPN and CDR2 SVGIG (reference sequence). The CDR3 nucleotides read TGTGCCTGGTTACCCCTCCCGAGATATGGCTACACCTTC. Protein sequence: CAWLPLPRYGYTF.

This clone was seen just once. This chain joins TRBV5-1 and TRBJ2-5; D unclear. The CDR3 runs to 18 residues. Per the germline V gene, CDR1 is SGHRS and CDR2 is YFSETQ. The V and J ends lost 0 bases and 2 bases respectively, with 20 bases between them. The CDR3 region is CASSLGPGPNTRQETQYF. Written as DNA, the CDR3 is TGCGCCAGCAGCTTGGGGCCCGGTCCAAATACGAGGCAAGAGACCCAGTACTTC. Full variable domain (rest looked up from reference TRBV5-1 and TRBJ2-5): KAGVTQTPRYLIKTRGQQVTLSCSPISGHRSVSWYQQTPGQGLQFLFEYFSETQRNKGNFPGRFSGRQFSNSRSEMNVSTLELGDSALYLCASSLGPGPNTRQETQYFGPGTRLLVL.

This sequence joins TRBV4-2 and TRBJ1-1; TRBD1 agrees at 8 bases. Unmatched junction bases numbered 10, after V lost 3 bases and J lost 4 bases. The CDR3 is made up of 16 amino acids. CDR1 and CDR2 from the germline V gene are LGHNA and YNFKEQ. This chain's CDR3 is CASSQYPQGVVTEAFF. The DNA for the CDR3 is TGTGCCAGCAGCCAGTACCCACAGGGGGTGGTCACTGAAGCTTTCTTT.

The rearrangement links TRBV4-1 to TRBJ2-3; D call uncertain. The CDR3 has 14 residues. V lost 1 base and J 2 bases, leaving 7 bases between the germline ends. Germline-derived CDR1 and CDR2 are MGHRA and YSYEKL. The CDR3 here is CASSQVLDTDTQYF. DNA for the CDR3: TGCGCCAGCAGCCAAGTTCTTGACACAGATACGCAGTATTTT.

The chain employs TRBV10-3 and TRBJ2-7; D unclear. The CDR3 spans 12 residues. Germline-derived CDR1 and CDR2 are ENHRY and SYGVKD. The germline V and J ends were trimmed by 3 bases and 7 bases, with 10 bases remaining between them. The DNA for the CDR3 is TGTGCCATCAGTGATGAAGGGCAGGAGCAGTACTTC. It translates to CAISDEGQEQYF.

V and J are TRBV15 and TRBJ2-2; D unresolved. Trimming took off 0 bases at V and 0 bases at J, with 8 bases between the two ends. This CDR3 has 16 amino acids. Germline V gives CDR1 LNHNV, CDR2 YYDKDF (reference sequence). The CDR3 loop reads CATSREVRANTGELFF. CDR3 DNA sequence: TGTGCCACCAGCAGAGAGGTTAGAGCGAACACCGGGGAGCTGTTTTTT.

The chain is built from TRBV30 and TRBJ1-5; 9 bases line up with TRBD1. V shed 4 bases, J shed 7 bases, and the junction held 8 bases outside the gene matches. Looked up from germline, CDR1 is GTSNPN and CDR2 is SVGIG (reference sequence). CDR3 size: 14 residues. CDR3 in DNA: TGTGCCTGGACCCTCCGGGACAGGGTCCAGCCCCAGCATTTT. Its protein product is CAWTLRDRVQPQHF.

The count of this clone is one. Here the CDR3 reads CASSLGGQTYNEQFF. CDR3 coding DNA: TGCGCCAGCAGCTTGGGGGGGCAGACCTACAATGAGCAGTTCTTC. V and J are TRBV5-1 and TRBJ2-1; the D gene is possibly TRBD1 (6 bases). The germline V gene has CDR1 SGHRS and CDR2 YFSETQ. Trimming left V 0 bases short and J 2 bases short, with 9 bases between. The CDR3 is 15 residues long.

The V and J genes are TRBV19 and TRBJ2-6, with a possible D match to TRBD1 (5 bases). This CDR3 contains 15 residues. The germline V gene encodes CDR1 LNHDA and CDR2 SQIVND (reference sequence). Trimming removed 5 bases at V and 0 bases at J, with 8 bases between. In DNA, the CDR3 is TGTGCCAGTAGTCCACAGGACTCTGGGGCCAACGTCCTGACTTTC. It is translated as CASSPQDSGANVLTF.

V usage is TRBV5-1 and J usage is TRBJ2-3, with 8 nucleotides matching TRBD2. This CDR3 contains 15 residues. V shed 4 bases and J 4 bases; nucleotides not matched to a gene: 8. Germline values: CDR1 SGHRS, CDR2 YFSETQ. The CDR3 here is CASSTAGTRADTQYF. The CDR3 coding sequence is TGCGCCAGCAGCACCGCCGGGACTAGGGCAGATACGCAGTATTTT.

This clone was observed once. The chain carries TRBV9 and TRBJ2-7; TRBD2 matches at 9 bases. J lost 2 bases, V lost 4 bases, and 4 bases had no gene match. Germline assignment: CDR1 SGDLS and CDR2 YYNGEE. The length of the CDR3 is 14 residues. CDR3 in amino acids: CASSPGLATYEQYF. CDR3 sequence (DNA): TGTGCCAGCAGCCCCGGACTAGCGACCTACGAGCAGTACTTC.

As for this clone: At one end the junction does not follow the germline gene, possibly because of a read error. The chain has TRBV18 and TRBJ2-7, with TRBD1 matching 8 bases. Germline V gene data show CDR1 as KGHSH and CDR2 as LQKENI. The length of the CDR3 is 14 residues. The CDR3 DNA reads as TGTGCCAGCTTACCAGGGACAGGCCCCTACGAGCAGTACTTC. Translating gives CASLPGTGPYEQYF.

The CDR3 protein is CASSQLRGVGGDTQYF. CDR3 DNA: TGCGCCAGCAGCCAGTTGAGAGGGGTGGGGGGCGATACGCAGTATTTT. The chain is built from TRBV4-1 and TRBJ2-3, with D tentatively TRBD1 or TRBD2 (6 bases each). Germline V CDR1 and CDR2: MGHRA, YSYEKL. CDR3 length: 16 residues. Trimming shortened V by 3 bases and J by 6 bases, and 19 bases separated the two germline ends.

CDR3 amino acids: CASSPISRTKQFF. CDR3 DNA sequence: TGTGCCAGCAGTCCGATATCGCGAACTAAGCAGTTCTTC. The chain is built from TRBV27 and TRBJ2-1; D gene ambiguous. Trimming removed 5 bases at V and 11 bases at J, with 16 bases between. From germline, CDR1 is MNHEY and CDR2 SMNVEV (reference sequence). The length of the CDR3 is 13 residues.

In this sample, this clone turned up once. V is TRBV28 and J is TRBJ1-5; D call uncertain. Germline V lookup: CDR1 MDHEN, CDR2 SYDVKM. V lost 5 bases and J 9 bases, leaving 20 bases between the germline ends. This CDR3 is built from 15 residues. The CDR3 bases are TGTGCCAGCAGTGCCCGGACTGGCTCCCAGTCGCCCCAGCATTTT. As protein: CASSARTGSQSPQHF.

This chain joins TRBV19 and TRBJ2-7, with 12 bases fitting TRBD1. Germline assignment: CDR1 LNHDA and CDR2 SQIVND (reference sequence). The CDR3 consists of 14 residues. Losses at the gene ends were 5 bases for V and 4 bases for J; bases not matched to a gene: 3. This chain's CDR3 is CASSRDRGRYEQYF. The CDR3 nucleotides read TGTGCCAGTAGTCGGGACAGGGGGCGGTACGAGCAGTACTTC.

V gene TRBV5-1 combines with J gene TRBJ2-4; D is unclear. Per the germline V gene, CDR1 is SGHRS and CDR2 is YFSETQ. Trimming took 0 bases from V and 5 from J, leaving 9 bases between them. The CDR3 consists of 14 residues. CDR3 DNA sequence: TGCGCCAGCAGCTTGGGGCAGGCCCAAAACATTCAGTACTTC. Its protein is CASSLGQAQNIQYF.

The chain carries TRBV5-1 and TRBJ2-7; D perhaps matches TRBD1 (5 bases). Germline V CDR1 and CDR2: SGHRS, YFSETQ. CDR3 length: 14 amino acids. V was shortened by 2 bases and J by 1 base, with 10 bases between the two germline ends. The CDR3 sequence: CASSFLAGSYEQYF. The CDR3 coding sequence is TGCGCCAGCAGCTTCTTGGCAGGGTCCTACGAGCAGTACTTC. The full variable domain, rest sourced from reference TRBV5-1 and TRBJ2-7, is KAGVTQTPRYLIKTRGQQVTLSCSPISGHRSVSWYQQTPGQGLQFLFEYFSETQRNKGNFPGRFSGRQFSNSRSEMNVSTLELGDSALYLCASSFLAGSYEQYFGPGTRLTVT.

V usage is TRBV28 and J usage is TRBJ2-6; D call uncertain. V lost 5 bases and J 0 bases, leaving 11 bases between the germline ends. The CDR3 extends over 16 amino acids. Germline lookup yields CDR1 MDHEN and CDR2 SYDVKM. CDR3 loop: CASSTVPPSGANVLTF. The CDR3 DNA is TGTGCCAGCAGTACAGTCCCTCCCTCTGGGGCCAACGTCCTGACTTTC.